Detailed here is one T cell receptor (beta chain). Its antigen is unknown. This CDR3 contains 12 residues. Germline CDR1 reads SQVTM; CDR2 reads ANQGSEA. The V and J ends lost 4 bases and 5 bases respectively, with 10 bases between them. This sample was taken from a study of blood T cells in healthy people across ages. Study-wide points: The long-lived group displayed more naive CD4+ cells, plus higher diversity, than the aged donors did. Expanded clonotype shifts may have been confounded, as the donors had an unknown CMV status. The authors considered diversity estimates from one million T cells to be underestimates.

The use of a sample-barcoded 5' primer and a J-beta primer mix characterized a second PCR of about 6 to 12 cycles. TCRdb used MiXCR to reprocess the 5' RACE reads, holding one entry per CDR3 protein. Of more than 650,000 distinct CDR3 sequences listed, approximately 22% are singletons. The source of this sequence is a man between 65 and 79 years old in good health. Input material: blood. This chain joins TRBV29-1 and TRBJ2-3; D remains unclear. The CDR3 DNA is TGCAGCGTTGTGCTCACGGTAGATACGCAGTATTTT. Translating it yields CSVVLTVDTQYF.